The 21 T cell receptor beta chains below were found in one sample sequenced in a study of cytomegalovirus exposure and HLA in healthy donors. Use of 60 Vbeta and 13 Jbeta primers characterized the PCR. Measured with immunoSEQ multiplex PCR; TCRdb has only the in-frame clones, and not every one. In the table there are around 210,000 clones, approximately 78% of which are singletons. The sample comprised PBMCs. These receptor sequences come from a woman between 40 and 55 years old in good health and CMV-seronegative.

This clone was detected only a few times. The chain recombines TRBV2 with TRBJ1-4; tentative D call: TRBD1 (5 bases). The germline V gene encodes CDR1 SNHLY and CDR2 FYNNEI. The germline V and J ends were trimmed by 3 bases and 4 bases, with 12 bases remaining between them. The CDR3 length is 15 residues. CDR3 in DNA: TGTGCCAGCAGTGATTCAGGGCTTGGTAATGAAAAACTGTTTTTT. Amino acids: CASSDSGLGNEKLFF.

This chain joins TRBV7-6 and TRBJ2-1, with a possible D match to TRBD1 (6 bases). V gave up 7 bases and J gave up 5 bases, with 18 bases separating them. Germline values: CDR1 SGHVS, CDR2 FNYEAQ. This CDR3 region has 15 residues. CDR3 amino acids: CASTPGGSGNNEQFF. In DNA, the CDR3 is TGTGCCAGCACCCCTGGGGGCTCCGGGAACAATGAGCAGTTCTTC.

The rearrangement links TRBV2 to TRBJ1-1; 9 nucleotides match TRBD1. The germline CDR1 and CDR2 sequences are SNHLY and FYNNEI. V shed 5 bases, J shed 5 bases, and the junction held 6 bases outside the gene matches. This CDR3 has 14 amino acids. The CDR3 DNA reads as TGTGCCAGCAGTTTGTACAGGGGGCAAACTGAAGCTTTCTTT. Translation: CASSLYRGQTEAFF.

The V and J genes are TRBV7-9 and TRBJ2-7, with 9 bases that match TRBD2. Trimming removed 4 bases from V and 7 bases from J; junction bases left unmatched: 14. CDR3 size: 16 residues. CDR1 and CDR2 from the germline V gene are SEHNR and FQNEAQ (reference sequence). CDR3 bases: TGTGCCAGCAGCTACACTAAGGCGGGAGGGCCTCGGGAGCAGTACTTC. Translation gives CASSYTKAGGPREQYF.

CDR3 amino acids: CAISGGLAEAFF. CDR3 in DNA: TGTGCCATCAGTGGAGGGTTGGCTGAAGCTTTCTTT. The V call is TRBV10-3, the J call TRBJ1-1, with D unresolved. CDR1 ENHRY and CDR2 SYGVKD come from the germline V gene. CDR3 length equals 12 residues. The V gene lost 4 bases and the J gene lost 6 bases, with 9 bases spanning the gap.

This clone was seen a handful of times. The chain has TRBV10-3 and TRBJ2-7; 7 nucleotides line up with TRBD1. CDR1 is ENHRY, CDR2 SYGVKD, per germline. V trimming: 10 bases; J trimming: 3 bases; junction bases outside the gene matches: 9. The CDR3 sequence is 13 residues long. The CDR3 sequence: CASRQRDSYEQYF. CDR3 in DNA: TGTGCCAGCAGGCAACGGGACAGCTACGAGCAGTACTTC.

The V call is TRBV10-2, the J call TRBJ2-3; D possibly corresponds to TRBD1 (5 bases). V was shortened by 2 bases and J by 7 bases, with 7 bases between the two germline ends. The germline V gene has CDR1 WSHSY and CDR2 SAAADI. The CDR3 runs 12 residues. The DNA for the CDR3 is TGCGCCAGCAGTGAGACAGGTCATACGCAGTATTTT. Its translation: CASSETGHTQYF.

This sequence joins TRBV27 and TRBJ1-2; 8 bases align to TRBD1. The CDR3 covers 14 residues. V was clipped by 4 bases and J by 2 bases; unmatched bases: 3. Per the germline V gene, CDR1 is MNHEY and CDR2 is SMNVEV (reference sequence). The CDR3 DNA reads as TGTGCCAGCAGTTGGACAGGGTCAAACTATGGCTACACCTTC. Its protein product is CASSWTGSNYGYTF.

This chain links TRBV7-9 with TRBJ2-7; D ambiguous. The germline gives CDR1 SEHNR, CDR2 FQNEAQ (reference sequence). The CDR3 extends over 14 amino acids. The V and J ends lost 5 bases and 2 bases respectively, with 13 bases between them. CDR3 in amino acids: CASSPPAGTYEQYF. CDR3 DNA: TGTGCCAGCAGCCCCCCGGCAGGAACCTACGAGCAGTACTTC.

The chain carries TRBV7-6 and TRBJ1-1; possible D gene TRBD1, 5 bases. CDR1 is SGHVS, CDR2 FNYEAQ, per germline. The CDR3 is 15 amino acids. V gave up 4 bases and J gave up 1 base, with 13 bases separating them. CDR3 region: CASSSPGRANTEAFF. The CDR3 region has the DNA TGTGCCAGCAGCTCCCCGGGCAGGGCGAACACTGAAGCTTTCTTT.

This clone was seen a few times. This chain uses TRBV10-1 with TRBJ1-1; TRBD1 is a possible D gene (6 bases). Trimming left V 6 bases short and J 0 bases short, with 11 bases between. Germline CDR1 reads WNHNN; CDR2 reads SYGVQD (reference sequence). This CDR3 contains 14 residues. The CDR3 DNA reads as TGCGCCAGCAGACCGACAGGTGTGAACACTGAAGCTTTCTTT. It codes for CASRPTGVNTEAFF.

The CDR3 loop is CASSLGTSGSRIDTQYF. The CDR3 nucleotides read TGTGCCAGCAGCTTAGGGACTAGCGGGAGTAGGATAGATACGCAGTATTTT. This rearrangement joins TRBV11-2 to TRBJ2-3, with TRBD2 matching over 13 bases. After removal of 1 base from V and 5 bases from J, the junction contained 6 bases not matched to a gene. This CDR3 has 17 amino acids. CDR1 is SGHAT, CDR2 FQNNGV, per germline.

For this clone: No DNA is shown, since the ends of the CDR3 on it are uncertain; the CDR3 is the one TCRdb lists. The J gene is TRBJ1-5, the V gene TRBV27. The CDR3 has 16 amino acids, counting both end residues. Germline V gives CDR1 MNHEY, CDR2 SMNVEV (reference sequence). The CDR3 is CASSLFWRDSNQPQHF.

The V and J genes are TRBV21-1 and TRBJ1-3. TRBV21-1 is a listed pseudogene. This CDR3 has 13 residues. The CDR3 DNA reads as TGTGCCAGCAGCAAAATTCGGGGTAGCACCATATATTTT. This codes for CASSKIRGSTIYF.

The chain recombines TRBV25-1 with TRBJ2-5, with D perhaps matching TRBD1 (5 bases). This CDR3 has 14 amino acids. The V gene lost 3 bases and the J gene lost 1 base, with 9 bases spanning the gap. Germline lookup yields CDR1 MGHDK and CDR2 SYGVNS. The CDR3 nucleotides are TGTGCCAGCAGTGAGGGGCCCGCCCAAGAGACCCAGTACTTC. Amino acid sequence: CASSEGPAQETQYF.

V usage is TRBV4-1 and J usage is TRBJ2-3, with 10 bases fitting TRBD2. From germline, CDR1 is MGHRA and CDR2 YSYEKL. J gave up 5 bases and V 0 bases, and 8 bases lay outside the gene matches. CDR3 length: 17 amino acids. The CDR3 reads CASSQDGSGRAGDTQYF. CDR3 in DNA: TGCGCCAGCAGCCAAGATGGCAGCGGGAGGGCCGGAGATACGCAGTATTTT.

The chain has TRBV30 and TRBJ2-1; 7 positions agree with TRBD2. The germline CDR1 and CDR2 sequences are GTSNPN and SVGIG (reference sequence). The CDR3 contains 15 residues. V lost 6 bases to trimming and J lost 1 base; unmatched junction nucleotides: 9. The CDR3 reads CACGREGRSYNEQFF. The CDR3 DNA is TGTGCCTGCGGAAGGGAGGGCCGGTCCTACAATGAGCAGTTCTTC. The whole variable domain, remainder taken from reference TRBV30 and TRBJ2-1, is SQTIHQWPATLVQPVGSPLSLECTVEGTSNPNLYWYRQAAGRGLQLLFYSVGIGQISSEVPQNLSASRPQDRQFILSSKKLLLSDSGFYLCACGREGRSYNEQFFGPGTRLTVL.

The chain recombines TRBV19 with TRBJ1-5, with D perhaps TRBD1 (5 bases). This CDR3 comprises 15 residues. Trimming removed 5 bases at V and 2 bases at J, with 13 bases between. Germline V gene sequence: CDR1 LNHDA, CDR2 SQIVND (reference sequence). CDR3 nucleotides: TGTGCCAGTAGTTTGGAGGGAGGGGGCAATCAGCCCCAGCATTTT. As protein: CASSLEGGGNQPQHF.

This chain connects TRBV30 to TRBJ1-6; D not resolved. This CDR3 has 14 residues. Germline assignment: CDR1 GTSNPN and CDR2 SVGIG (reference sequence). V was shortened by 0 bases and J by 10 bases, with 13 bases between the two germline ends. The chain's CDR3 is CAWSVLPIESPLHF. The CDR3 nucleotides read TGTGCCTGGAGTGTACTACCCATCGAGTCACCCCTCCACTTT. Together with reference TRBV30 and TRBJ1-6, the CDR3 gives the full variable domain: SQTIHQWPATLVQPVGSPLSLECTVEGTSNPNLYWYRQAAGRGLQLLFYSVGIGQISSEVPQNLSASRPQDRQFILSSKKLLLSDSGFYLCAWSVLPIESPLHFGNGTRLTVT.

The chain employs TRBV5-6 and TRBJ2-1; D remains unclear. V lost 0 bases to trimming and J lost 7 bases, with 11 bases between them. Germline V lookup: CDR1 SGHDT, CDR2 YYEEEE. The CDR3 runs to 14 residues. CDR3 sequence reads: CASSLGLASNEQFF. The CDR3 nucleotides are TGTGCCAGCAGCTTGGGGTTAGCCTCAAATGAGCAGTTCTTC.

The CDR3 DNA reads as TGTGCCTGGAGTGTACTCTACAGGGACACCGGGGAGCTGTTTTTT. Amino acids: CAWSVLYRDTGELFF. The V and J genes are TRBV30 and TRBJ2-2, with a tentative D call TRBD1 (6 bases). Germline assignment: CDR1 GTSNPN and CDR2 SVGIG (reference sequence). The CDR3 covers 15 residues. Trimming cost V 0 bases and J 3 bases, with 11 bases left between them. Complete variable domain (other parts from reference TRBV30 and TRBJ2-2): SQTIHQWPATLVQPVGSPLSLECTVEGTSNPNLYWYRQAAGRGLQLLFYSVGIGQISSEVPQNLSASRPQDRQFILSSKKLLLSDSGFYLCAWSVLYRDTGELFFGEGSRLTVL.